Each of the 28 T cell receptor beta chains below was sequenced from the same sample in a study of blood T cell repertoires in COVID-19. Here immunoSEQ multiplex PCR was the method, and the copy in TCRdb shows in-frame clones only, minus some. The profile shows fewer than 250,000 clones, approximately 90% of them singletons. The specimen sequenced was peripheral blood. These receptors originate from a human donor in a cohort sampled during active COVID-19.

The chain uses TRBV5-1 and TRBJ2-1, with 10 bases fitting TRBD2. The J segment lost 6 bases and the V segment lost 0 bases, leaving 9 bases of the junction unmatched. Germline assignment: CDR1 SGHRS and CDR2 YFSETQ. CDR3 length: 17 residues. DNA for the CDR3: TGCGCCAGCAGCTTGGCCGGCTGGACTAGCGGATCCAATGAGCAGTTCTTC. This translates into CASSLAGWTSGSNEQFF.

The chain combines TRBV5-4 with TRBJ2-5, with TRBD1 identical over 9 bases. This CDR3 is 14 amino acids long. The V segment lost 3 bases and the J segment 5 bases; nucleotides outside the gene matches: 5. Germline values: CDR1 SGHNT, CDR2 YYREEE (reference sequence). DNA for the CDR3: TGTGCCAGCAGCTGGAGGACAGGGGTCGAGACCCAGTACTTC. Protein sequence: CASSWRTGVETQYF. The variable domain in full, completed from reference TRBV5-4 and TRBJ2-5, reads ETGVTQSPTHLIKTRGQQVTLRCSSQSGHNTVSWYQQALGQGPQFIFQYYREEENGRGNFPPRFSGLQFPNYSSELNVNALELDDSALYLCASSWRTGVETQYFGPGTRLLVL.

The gene calls are TRBV27 and TRBJ2-1, with D possibly being TRBD2 (6 bases). CDR1 is MNHEY, CDR2 SMNVEV, per germline (reference sequence). The CDR3 totals 13 residues. V shed 6 bases and J shed 9 bases, with 15 bases lying between them. The CDR3: CASSGGRGGEQFF. The CDR3 nucleotides read TGTGCCAGCAGCGGAGGGCGGGGTGGTGAGCAGTTCTTC.

The V call is TRBV5-1, the J call TRBJ2-1; 10 bases map to TRBD2. V trimming: 3 bases; J trimming: 6 bases; junction bases outside the gene matches: 6. In germline, CDR1 is SGHRS, CDR2 YFSETQ. This CDR3 is built from 15 residues. This CDR3 is CASSSSGSGGNEQFF. The CDR3 DNA is TGCGCCAGCAGCTCTAGCGGGAGCGGGGGCAATGAGCAGTTCTTC. The variable domain in full, completed from reference TRBV5-1 and TRBJ2-1, reads KAGVTQTPRYLIKTRGQQVTLSCSPISGHRSVSWYQQTPGQGLQFLFEYFSETQRNKGNFPGRFSGRQFSNSRSEMNVSTLELGDSALYLCASSSSGSGGNEQFFGPGTRLTVL.

The chain uses TRBV7-8 and TRBJ2-1; weak D call: TRBD2 (5 bases). V lost 5 bases to trimming and J lost 4 bases, with 18 bases between them. Germline CDR1 SGHVS, CDR2 FQNEAQ. This CDR3 has 16 amino acids. DNA for the CDR3: TGTGCCAGCAGCGATCTAGGTACGGGAAGGTACAATGAGCAGTTCTTC. It codes for CASSDLGTGRYNEQFF.

The chain employs TRBV3-1 (or the pseudogene TRBV3-2) and TRBJ2-1; 15 nucleotides line up with TRBD2. Germline V gene data show CDR1 as LGHDT and CDR2 as YNNKEL (reference sequence). The CDR3 covers 19 residues. With V trimmed by 0 bases and J by 9 bases, 12 bases remained unmatched. The CDR3 protein is CASSQDLPGTSGGTGEQFF. CDR3 coding DNA: TGTGCCAGCAGCCAAGATCTACCCGGGACTAGCGGGGGGACTGGTGAGCAGTTCTTC.

The V gene is TRBV4-1, the J gene TRBJ1-5; D unresolved. This CDR3 spans 15 amino acids. Trimming shortened V by 0 bases and J by 4 bases, and 10 bases separated the two germline ends. Germline V gene data show CDR1 as MGHRA and CDR2 as YSYEKL. CDR3 sequence: CASSQDGPGNQPQHF. The CDR3 DNA reads as TGCGCCAGCAGCCAAGATGGACCGGGGAATCAGCCCCAGCATTTT.

The chain recombines TRBV6-5 with TRBJ2-7, with a tentative D call TRBD1 (5 bases). Trimming left V 8 bases short and J 5 bases short, with 13 bases between. Germline-derived CDR1 and CDR2 are MNHEY and SVGAGI. This CDR3 has 12 amino acids. The CDR3 loop reads CASGQGDHEQYF. DNA for the CDR3: TGTGCCAGCGGCCAGGGCGACCACGAGCAGTACTTC.

The chain links TRBV12-5 to TRBJ2-1; 7 positions agree with TRBD2. The V segment lost 4 bases and the J segment 9 bases; nucleotides outside the gene matches: 3. The CDR3 loop spans 12 amino acids. Per germline, CDR1 LGHNT and CDR2 FRNRAP. The DNA for the CDR3 is TGTGCTAGTGGTTGGGGGAGGGGTGAGCAGTTCTTC. Its translation is CASGWGRGEQFF.

The rearrangement joins TRBV6-1 to TRBJ1-2; D may be TRBD1 (5 bases). V was shortened by 0 bases and J by 3 bases, with 11 bases between the two germline ends. Germline V gene sequence: CDR1 MNHNS, CDR2 SASEGT. The length of the CDR3 is 15 residues. CDR3 bases: TGTGCCAGCAGTGAAGCGGGACGGGGGGACTATGGCTACACCTTC. Translation: CASSEAGRGDYGYTF.

The chain recombines TRBV6-5 with TRBJ1-4; the match to TRBD1 covers 7 bases. Germline trimming cut 6 bases from V and 8 bases from J; bases unmatched to any gene: 6. The length of the CDR3 is 13 residues. Germline-derived CDR1 and CDR2 are MNHEY and SVGAGI. The CDR3: CASRRQGGEKLFF. The DNA of the CDR3 is TGTGCCAGCAGGCGACAGGGTGGGGAAAAACTGTTTTTT.

This sequence joins TRBV5-4 and TRBJ1-2; 7 nucleotides agree with TRBD1. V dropped 4 bases and J dropped 2; count of bases not matched to a gene: 5. Per germline, CDR1 SGHNT and CDR2 YYREEE (reference sequence). The CDR3 is 14 residues long. In DNA form, the CDR3 reads TGTGCCAGCAGCCCTTCACAGGGGAACTATGGCTACACCTTC. It encodes CASSPSQGNYGYTF.

The genes are TRBV6-1 and TRBJ2-5; 11 nucleotides match TRBD2. After removal of 3 bases from V and 14 bases from J, the junction contained 8 bases not matched to a gene. The CDR3 totals 13 residues. Germline V gene sequence: CDR1 MNHNS, CDR2 SASEGT. CDR3 sequence reads: CASSDLAGGWGYF. The CDR3 DNA sequence: TGTGCCAGCAGTGACCTAGCGGGGGGCTGGGGTTACTTC.

DNA of the CDR3: TGTGCCAGCAGCCCTGGGGCAGTTGAAGCTTTCTTT. Amino acid sequence: CASSPGAVEAFF. This rearrangement joins TRBV7-2 to TRBJ1-1, with a weak D call TRBD1 (5 bases). With 5 bases removed from V and 7 bases from J, the gap between germline ends came to 11 bases. The length of the CDR3 is 12 residues. Germline assignment: CDR1 SGHTA and CDR2 FQGNSA.

V gene TRBV18 combines with J gene TRBJ2-1; 14 bases are shared with TRBD2. The germline CDR1 and CDR2 sequences are KGHSH and LQKENI. There are 17 residues in the CDR3. J was trimmed by 2 bases and V by 6 bases; bases with no gene match: 6. The CDR3 is CASSRTSGGITYNEQFF. The CDR3, as DNA: TGTGCCAGCTCCCGGACTAGCGGGGGGATAACCTACAATGAGCAGTTCTTC.

The chain has TRBV4-3 and TRBJ1-5; D might be TRBD1 (5 bases). V lost 2 bases, J lost 5 bases, and 7 bases lay in between. This CDR3 is built from 13 residues. CDR1 LGHNA and CDR2 YSLEER come from the germline V gene. The CDR3 spells CASSQQTDQPQHF. CDR3 coding DNA: TGCGCCAGCAGCCAACAGACAGATCAGCCCCAGCATTTT.

The chain combines TRBV24-1 with TRBJ2-2, with 10 bases fitting TRBD1. The germline V gene encodes CDR1 KGHDR and CDR2 SFDVKD. The CDR3 has 14 amino acids. The J segment lost 7 bases and the V segment lost 11 bases, leaving 9 bases of the junction unmatched. This CDR3 is CAISGTGEVGELFF. In nucleotides, the CDR3 is TGTGCCATTTCCGGGACAGGGGAAGTCGGGGAGCTGTTTTTT.

V usage is TRBV2 and J usage is TRBJ1-1; the D gene is possibly TRBD1 (5 bases). Per germline, CDR1 SNHLY and CDR2 FYNNEI. The CDR3 extends over 14 amino acids. Trimming pared 5 bases from V and 1 base from J, leaving 11 bases between. The CDR3 loop is CASSYVTANTEAFF. CDR3 coding DNA: TGTGCCAGCAGTTACGTGACAGCGAACACTGAAGCTTTCTTT.

The chain couples TRBV7-9 to TRBJ1-1; D gene uncertain. The CDR3 is 13 amino acids. Trimming stripped 5 bases from V and 1 base from J, with 8 bases between. Germline values: CDR1 SEHNR, CDR2 FQNEAQ (reference sequence). CDR3 in amino acids: CASSPIANTEAFF. CDR3 DNA sequence: TGTGCCAGCAGCCCCATAGCGAACACTGAAGCTTTCTTT.

This chain connects TRBV3-1 (or the pseudogene TRBV3-2) to TRBJ1-1, with 11 bases matching TRBD1. Per germline, CDR1 LGHDT and CDR2 YNNKEL (reference sequence). CDR3 length: 15 residues. J gave up 4 bases and V 2 bases, and 3 bases lay outside the gene matches. CDR3 in amino acids: CASSQPDRGPTEAFF. CDR3 DNA sequence: TGTGCCAGCAGCCAACCGGACAGGGGGCCCACTGAAGCTTTCTTT.

The genes are TRBV18 and TRBJ1-1; D ambiguous. This CDR3 is 14 amino acids long. Trimming left V 4 bases short and J 0 bases short, with 9 bases between. CDR1 and CDR2 from the germline V gene are KGHSH and LQKENI. Here the CDR3 reads CASSLNLMNTEAFF. DNA for the CDR3: TGTGCCAGCTCACTTAACCTAATGAACACTGAAGCTTTCTTT.

This chain connects TRBV27 to TRBJ1-6; unclear D gene. The germline V and J ends were trimmed by 3 bases and 8 bases, with 5 bases remaining between them. Germline loops: CDR1 MNHEY, CDR2 SMNVEV (reference sequence). The CDR3 runs to 12 residues. The CDR3 bases are TGTGCCAGCAGTTTGGCCTATTCACCCCTCCACTTT. Protein: CASSLAYSPLHF.

The CDR3 sequence: CASSLETDSGNTIYF. The CDR3 DNA sequence: TGTGCCAGCAGCTTAGAGACAGACTCTGGAAACACCATATATTTT. The V call is TRBV11-2, the J call TRBJ1-3; weak D call: TRBD1 (5 bases). Germline V gives CDR1 SGHAT, CDR2 FQNNGV. The length of the CDR3 is 15 residues. V was pared by 0 bases and J by 0 bases, with 6 bases between.

This sequence joins TRBV19 and TRBJ2-1; possible D gene TRBD2, 6 bases. Germline V gene data show CDR1 as LNHDA and CDR2 as SQIVND (reference sequence). V lost 3 bases, J lost 8 bases, and 14 bases lay in between. The CDR3 runs 14 residues. The CDR3 spells CASSMSGRVHEQFF. The CDR3 DNA sequence: TGTGCCAGTAGTATGTCCGGGAGAGTACATGAGCAGTTCTTC. Full variable domain (missing parts from reference TRBV19 and TRBJ2-1): DGGITQSPKYLFRKEGQNVTLSCEQNLNHDAMYWYRQDPGQGLRLIYYSQIVNDFQKGDIAEGYSVSREKKESFPLTVTSAQKNPTAFYLCASSMSGRVHEQFFGPGTRLTVL.

The J gene is TRBJ1-2, the V gene TRBV6-2 or TRBV6-3; D gene uncertain. Germline assignment: CDR1 MNHEY and CDR2 SVGEGT. The CDR3 length is 14 residues. Trimming removed 0 bases at V and 4 bases at J, with 9 bases between. CDR3 amino acids: CASSYSLDGYGYTF. The CDR3 DNA follows: TGTGCCAGCAGTTACTCCCTAGATGGCTATGGCTACACCTTC.

The chain carries TRBV4-3 and TRBJ1-2; TRBD1 matches 8 bases. The V gene's germline CDR1 is LGHNA and CDR2 YSLEER. The CDR3 is made up of 16 amino acids. V was pared by 1 base and J by 8 bases, with 12 bases of the junction left unmatched. The CDR3 DNA reads as TGCGCCAGCAGCCAAGGGGGGAATACAGGGGGGATCGGCTACACCTTC. Translated, it gives CASSQGGNTGGIGYTF.

This clone was detected once. V is TRBV13 and J is TRBJ2-3; D is possibly TRBD1 (7 bases). Germline values: CDR1 PRHDT, CDR2 FYEKMQ (reference sequence). The germline V and J ends were trimmed by 5 bases and 4 bases, with 16 bases remaining between them. The CDR3 loop spans 15 amino acids. Here the CDR3 DNA reads TGTGCCAGCAGCCCAATCAGGGGGGAGGCAGATACGCAGTATTTT. It codes for CASSPIRGEADTQYF. The complete variable domain, with remaining parts taken from reference TRBV13 and TRBJ2-3, reads AAGVIQSPRHLIKEKRETATLKCYPIPRHDTVYWYQQGPGQDPQFLISFYEKMQSDKGSIPDRFSAQQFSDYHSELNMSSLELGDSALYFCASSPIRGEADTQYFGPGTRLTVL.

The genes are TRBV5-4 and TRBJ2-3; 8 bases line up with TRBD2. V shed 4 bases and J 2 bases; nucleotides not matched to a gene: 9. The length of the CDR3 is 16 residues. Germline lookup yields CDR1 SGHNT and CDR2 YYREEE (reference sequence). The CDR3 sequence is CASSLLRGGTTDTQYF. DNA for the CDR3: TGTGCCAGCAGCCTGCTTCGGGGGGGAACCACAGATACGCAGTATTTT.